Listed below are T cell receptor beta chains from one sample, sequenced in a study of CD8 T cells in Susac syndrome. TCRdb itself ran the immunoSEQ multiplex PCR reads through MiXCR, one entry per CDR3 protein. The top ten hold approximately 0.065% of the sample, which has more than 250,000 distinct CDR3 sequences, approximately 90% seen once. The sample taken for sequencing was CD4+ T cells from PBMCs. All receptors come from a human donor with multiple sclerosis. Each CDR3 is given with its conserved first and last residue. A D gene is named only where the DNA matches it firmly. For some rows the clone size is stated as once, few or many, or as a class when expanded; others skip it.

clone_size: .; v_call: TRBV12-3/TRBV12-4; cdr3_length: 13; j_call: TRBJ2-5; d_call: .; cdr3_aa: CATASAAQETQYF; cdr3_nt: TGTGCCACCGCTTCGGCGGCCCAAGAGACCCAGTACTTC
clone_size: .; v_call: TRBV5-1; cdr3_length: 13; j_call: TRBJ2-7; d_call: .; cdr3_aa: CASSLITTYEQYF; cdr3_nt: TGCGCCAGCAGCTTGATCACAACCTACGAGCAGTACTTC
clone_size: .; v_call: TRBV12-3/TRBV12-4; cdr3_length: 14; j_call: TRBJ1-3; d_call: .; cdr3_aa: CASSTGVRGNTIYF; cdr3_nt: TGTGCCAGCAGCACGGGAGTCCGCGGAAACACCATATATTTT
clone_size: .; v_call: TRBV7-3; cdr3_length: 17; j_call: TRBJ2-3; d_call: TRBD2; cdr3_aa: CASSFGLAGRVTDTQYF; cdr3_nt: TGTGCCAGCAGCTTCGGACTAGCGGGACGGGTCACAGATACGCAGTATTTT
clone_size: .; v_call: TRBV6-2/TRBV6-3; cdr3_length: 14; j_call: TRBJ1-2; d_call: TRBD1; cdr3_aa: CASTLTGIAYGYTF; cdr3_nt: TGTGCCAGCACCCTGACAGGGATCGCCTATGGCTACACCTTC
clone_size: .; v_call: TRBV7-9; cdr3_length: 12; j_call: TRBJ1-4; d_call: .; cdr3_aa: CASSRSIEKLFF; cdr3_nt: TGTGCCAGCAGCCGCTCAATTGAAAAACTGTTTTTT
clone_size: .; v_call: TRBV28; cdr3_length: 19; j_call: TRBJ2-3; d_call: TRBD2; cdr3_aa: CASTPDSGRANWGTDTQYF; cdr3_nt: TGTGCCAGTACCCCTGATAGCGGGAGGGCGAATTGGGGCACAGATACGCAGTATTTT
clone_size: .; v_call: TRBV9; cdr3_length: 14; j_call: TRBJ2-5; d_call: .; cdr3_aa: CASSVGGQQETQYF; cdr3_nt: TGTGCCAGCAGCGTAGGGGGGCAGCAAGAGACCCAGTACTTC
clone_size: .; v_call: TRBV19; cdr3_length: 13; j_call: TRBJ1-1; d_call: .; cdr3_aa: CASRGLAYTEAFF; cdr3_nt: TGTGCCAGTAGGGGTCTGGCTTACACTGAAGCTTTCTTT
clone_size: .; v_call: TRBV7-9; cdr3_length: 15; j_call: TRBJ1-1; d_call: .; cdr3_aa: CASSLGAPSGREAFF; cdr3_nt: TGTGCCAGCAGCTTAGGTGCTCCTTCCGGGAGGGAAGCTTTCTTT
clone_size: .; v_call: TRBV7-9; cdr3_length: 15; j_call: TRBJ1-3; d_call: .; cdr3_aa: CASSFGPNSGNTIYF; cdr3_nt: TGTGCCAGCAGCTTCGGCCCAAACTCTGGAAACACCATATATTTT
clone_size: .; v_call: TRBV5-1; cdr3_length: 15; j_call: TRBJ2-7; d_call: .; cdr3_aa: CASSLNLGPSYEQYF; cdr3_nt: TGCGCCAGCAGCTTGAACCTAGGGCCTTCCTACGAGCAGTACTTC
clone_size: once; v_call: TRBV5-6; cdr3_length: 17; j_call: TRBJ2-1; d_call: .; cdr3_aa: CASSNEASFSSYNEQFF; cdr3_nt: TGTGCCAGCAGCAACGAGGCTAGCTTTAGCTCCTACAATGAGCAGTTCTTC
clone_size: .; v_call: TRBV15; cdr3_length: 15; j_call: TRBJ2-3; d_call: TRBD2; cdr3_aa: CATRIPGLPPDTQYF; cdr3_nt: TGTGCCACCCGGATCCCGGGACTACCACCAGATACGCAGTATTTT
clone_size: .; v_call: TRBV4-1; cdr3_length: 17; j_call: TRBJ2-6; d_call: TRBD2; cdr3_aa: CASSTAGGGPGANVLTF; cdr3_nt: TGCGCCAGCAGCACTGCTGGGGGGGGACCTGGGGCCAACGTCCTGACTTTC
clone_size: once; v_call: TRBV19; cdr3_length: 15; j_call: TRBJ2-1; d_call: TRBD1; cdr3_aa: CASRPQGAQYNEQFF; cdr3_nt: TGTGCCAGCAGACCCCAGGGGGCGCAGTACAATGAGCAGTTCTTC
clone_size: .; v_call: TRBV20-1; cdr3_length: 14; j_call: TRBJ2-5; d_call: .; cdr3_aa: CSARDPAGQETQYF; cdr3_nt: TGCAGTGCTAGAGACCCGGCCGGGCAAGAGACCCAGTACTTC
clone_size: .; v_call: TRBV20-1; cdr3_length: 14; j_call: TRBJ2-3; d_call: TRBD2; cdr3_aa: CSARRGTSTDTQYF; cdr3_nt: TGCAGTGCTAGGCGGGGGACTAGCACAGATACGCAGTATTTT
clone_size: .; v_call: TRBV27; cdr3_length: 17; j_call: TRBJ2-1; d_call: TRBD2; cdr3_aa: CASSLLAGGSAGFEQFF; cdr3_nt: TGTGCCAGCAGTTTACTCGCGGGAGGATCAGCAGGATTTGAGCAGTTCTTC
clone_size: .; v_call: TRBV6-2/TRBV6-3; cdr3_length: 13; j_call: TRBJ2-5; d_call: .; cdr3_aa: CASSYSGISSPYF; cdr3_nt: TGTGCCAGCAGTTACTCGGGAATTTCGAGTCCCTACTTC
clone_size: .; v_call: TRBV30; cdr3_length: 12; j_call: TRBJ1-1; d_call: .; cdr3_aa: CAGNTGGTEAFF; cdr3_nt: TGTGCCGGGAATACGGGGGGCACTGAAGCTTTCTTT
clone_size: .; v_call: TRBV11-3; cdr3_length: 14; j_call: TRBJ2-7; d_call: .; cdr3_aa: CASSLTGGTYEQYF; cdr3_nt: TGTGCCAGCAGCTTAACTGGAGGGACCTACGAGCAGTACTTC
clone_size: .; v_call: TRBV12-3/TRBV12-4; cdr3_length: 17; j_call: TRBJ1-5; d_call: TRBD1; cdr3_aa: CASRRDRGRGKNQPQHF; cdr3_nt: TGTGCCAGCAGGCGGGACAGGGGGCGCGGAAAGAATCAGCCCCAGCATTTT
clone_size: .; v_call: TRBV5-6; cdr3_length: 16; j_call: TRBJ1-3; d_call: .; cdr3_aa: CASSLGGPRSGNTIYF; cdr3_nt: TGTGCCAGCAGCTTGGGGGGGCCCCGCTCTGGAAACACCATATATTTT
clone_size: .; v_call: TRBV11-2; cdr3_length: 19; j_call: TRBJ2-3; d_call: TRBD2; cdr3_aa: CASSRPAGAPGFSTDTQYF; cdr3_nt: TGTGCCAGCAGCCGCCCAGCGGGGGCCCCAGGGTTTAGCACAGATACGCAGTATTTT
clone_size: .; v_call: TRBV20-1; cdr3_length: 18; j_call: TRBJ1-5; d_call: .; cdr3_aa: CSAREAGRGLYSNQPQHF; cdr3_nt: TGCAGTGCTAGAGAAGCGGGGAGGGGCCTGTATAGCAATCAGCCCCAGCATTTT
clone_size: .; v_call: TRBV7-3; cdr3_length: 14; j_call: TRBJ1-1; d_call: TRBD1; cdr3_aa: CASSGDRFDTEAFF; cdr3_nt: TGTGCCAGCAGCGGGGACAGGTTCGACACTGAAGCTTTCTTT
clone_size: .; v_call: TRBV30; cdr3_length: 15; j_call: TRBJ1-3; d_call: .; cdr3_aa: CAWSELGSAGNTIYF; cdr3_nt: TGTGCCTGGAGTGAGCTGGGCTCGGCTGGAAACACCATATATTTT
clone_size: .; v_call: TRBV29-1; cdr3_length: 15; j_call: TRBJ1-2; d_call: TRBD1; cdr3_aa: CSVESATGRGYGYTF; cdr3_nt: TGCAGCGTTGAATCGGCGACAGGGCGAGGCTATGGCTACACCTTC
clone_size: .; v_call: TRBV5-4; cdr3_length: 15; j_call: TRBJ2-3; d_call: .; cdr3_aa: CASSLRTDRTDTQYF; cdr3_nt: TGTGCCAGCAGCCTCCGGACAGATCGCACAGATACGCAGTATTTT
clone_size: .; v_call: TRBV20-1; cdr3_length: 19; j_call: TRBJ2-1; d_call: TRBD2; cdr3_aa: CSAYYPGLAGGRAYNEQFF; cdr3_nt: TGCAGTGCCTATTACCCGGGACTAGCGGGAGGGCGGGCCTACAATGAGCAGTTCTTC
clone_size: .; v_call: TRBV6-2/TRBV6-3; cdr3_length: 16; j_call: TRBJ1-5; d_call: TRBD1; cdr3_aa: CASSYPRGLGNQPQHF; cdr3_nt: TGTGCCAGCAGTTACCCTAGGGGGCTGGGCAATCAGCCCCAGCATTTT
clone_size: few; v_call: TRBV2; cdr3_length: 13; j_call: TRBJ2-2; d_call: .; cdr3_aa: CASSEETPGKLFF; cdr3_nt: TGTGCCAGCAGTGAAGAGACACCTGGAAAGCTGTTTTTT
clone_size: .; v_call: TRBV24-1; cdr3_length: 16; j_call: TRBJ2-5; d_call: .; cdr3_aa: CATSKALPGAQETQYF; cdr3_nt: TGTGCCACCAGTAAGGCCCTCCCAGGGGCACAAGAGACCCAGTACTTC
clone_size: .; v_call: TRBV20-1; cdr3_length: 13; j_call: TRBJ2-7; d_call: .; cdr3_aa: CSATDKSSYEQYF; cdr3_nt: TGCAGTGCTACGGACAAGAGCTCCTACGAGCAGTACTTC
clone_size: .; v_call: TRBV10-3; cdr3_length: 16; j_call: TRBJ2-1; d_call: TRBD2; cdr3_aa: CAISATTGTAGDEQFF; cdr3_nt: TGTGCCATCAGTGCTACCACCGGGACGGCGGGGGATGAGCAGTTCTTC
clone_size: .; v_call: TRBV7-8; cdr3_length: 16; j_call: TRBJ2-3; d_call: .; cdr3_aa: CASSFGRLPTRDTQYF; cdr3_nt: TGTGCCAGCAGCTTCGGGCGACTCCCAACCAGAGATACGCAGTATTTT
clone_size: .; v_call: TRBV7-9; cdr3_length: 15; j_call: TRBJ2-5; d_call: .; cdr3_aa: CASSRRGAGVETQYF; cdr3_nt: TGTGCCAGCAGCCGAAGGGGTGCAGGGGTGGAGACCCAGTACTTC
clone_size: once; v_call: TRBV6-1; cdr3_length: 15; j_call: TRBJ1-1; d_call: .; cdr3_aa: CASSEADGINTEAFF; cdr3_nt: TGTGCCAGCAGTGAAGCGGACGGGATAAACACTGAAGCTTTCTTT
clone_size: .; v_call: TRBV6-2/TRBV6-3; cdr3_length: 16; j_call: TRBJ2-2; d_call: .; cdr3_aa: CALRNGPNQGTGELFF; cdr3_nt: TGTGCCTTACGGAACGGGCCAAATCAGGGGACCGGGGAGCTGTTTTTT
clone_size: .; v_call: TRBV7-3; cdr3_length: 18; j_call: TRBJ2-1; d_call: TRBD2; cdr3_aa: CASSLHPPLAGGNNEQFF; cdr3_nt: TGTGCCAGCAGCTTACACCCCCCACTAGCGGGGGGGAACAATGAGCAGTTCTTC
clone_size: .; v_call: TRBV12-3/TRBV12-4; cdr3_length: 15; j_call: TRBJ2-7; d_call: TRBD1; cdr3_aa: CASSPGQGEDYEQYF; cdr3_nt: TGTGCCAGCAGCCCGGGACAGGGGGAAGACTACGAGCAGTACTTC
clone_size: once; v_call: TRBV7-9; cdr3_length: 14; j_call: TRBJ1-2; d_call: .; cdr3_aa: CASSFQGVNYGYTF; cdr3_nt: TGTGCCAGCAGCTTTCAGGGAGTTAACTATGGCTACACCTTC
clone_size: once; v_call: TRBV3-1; cdr3_length: 14; j_call: TRBJ2-2; d_call: TRBD1; cdr3_aa: CASTDRAGAGELFF; cdr3_nt: TGTGCCAGCACCGACAGGGCCGGGGCCGGGGAGCTGTTTTTT
clone_size: .; v_call: TRBV20-1; cdr3_length: 13; j_call: TRBJ2-3; d_call: .; cdr3_aa: CSAVGFSTDTQYF; cdr3_nt: TGCAGTGCTGTCGGGTTTAGCACAGATACGCAGTATTTT
clone_size: .; v_call: TRBV9; cdr3_length: 16; j_call: TRBJ1-1; d_call: TRBD1; cdr3_aa: CASSDSGTGGYTEAFF; cdr3_nt: TGTGCCAGCAGCGACTCCGGGACAGGGGGCTACACTGAAGCTTTCTTT